The entry below describes one T cell receptor beta chain. The CDR3 is made up of 15 amino acids. With V trimmed by 4 bases and J by 2 bases, 5 bases remained unmatched. In germline, CDR1 is SGHNT, CDR2 YYREEE (reference sequence). Libraries were prepared by immunoSEQ multiplex PCR; TCRdb keeps only in-frame clonotypes and omits some of them. The table shows millions of clones, with approximately 93% occurring only once. This specimen comes from a study of shared clonotypes between healthy human individuals. The chain recombines TRBV5-4 with TRBJ2-3; 9 nucleotides align to TRBD1. The source is a man aged 18 to 29 in good health. Some clones in this sample may be carry-over from other donors' samples. Specimen: naive CD4+ T cells from PBMCs. As for subset: CD45RA+ positively selected. CDR3 sequence: CASSDRGGNTDTQYF. The CDR3 region has the DNA TGTGCCAGCAGCGACAGGGGGGGGAACACAGATACGCAGTATTTT.